The 6 T cell receptor beta chains given below trace back to one sample, sequenced in a study of cytomegalovirus exposure and HLA in healthy donors. PCR employed 60 Vbeta and 13 Jbeta primers. Profiling relied on immunoSEQ multiplex PCR, and the TCRdb table lists in-frame clones only, not all of them. The repertoire table contains 130,000 or so clones. The sample comprised PBMCs. The receptors shown here come from a man younger than 35 in good health and CMV-seronegative.

The chain uses TRBV30 and TRBJ2-3, with 7 bases that match TRBD1. CDR1 GTSNPN and CDR2 SVGIG come from the germline V gene (reference sequence). V was clipped by 7 bases and J by 4 bases; unmatched bases: 2. The CDR3 sequence is 11 residues long. The CDR3 DNA reads as TGTGCCTACGGACAGGCAGATACGCAGTATTTT. Protein: CAYGQADTQYF.

The rearrangement links TRBV5-4 to TRBJ1-3; perhaps TRBD1 as D (6 bases). Germline assignment: CDR1 SGHNT and CDR2 YYREEE (reference sequence). The CDR3 is 16 residues long. V was trimmed by 3 bases and J by 0 bases, leaving 13 bases between them. The CDR3 sequence is CASSWGGGDSGNTIYF. The CDR3 bases are TGTGCCAGCAGCTGGGGAGGGGGAGACTCTGGAAACACCATATATTTT.

The chain is built from TRBV29-1 and TRBJ2-3; possibly TRBD2 for D (5 bases). Trimming took off 7 bases at V and 8 bases at J, with 13 bases between the two ends. CDR1 SQVTM and CDR2 ANQGSEA come from the germline V gene. The CDR3 is made up of 11 amino acids. The CDR3 sequence is CSARQDFTQYF. DNA of the CDR3: TGCAGCGCTCGTCAGGACTTTACGCAGTATTTT.

The rearrangement uses TRBV4-1 and TRBJ2-5, with 11 bases identical to TRBD2. Germline CDR1 reads MGHRA; CDR2 reads YSYEKL. V shed 4 bases, J shed 5 bases, and the junction held 6 bases outside the gene matches. This CDR3 is 15 amino acids long. CDR3 sequence (DNA): TGCGCCAGCAGCCGGGGTAGCGGGAGGGCGGAGACCCAGTACTTC. The encoded protein is CASSRGSGRAETQYF.

The V gene is TRBV30, the J gene TRBJ1-2; perhaps TRBD1 as D (6 bases). CDR1 and CDR2 (germline): GTSNPN, SVGIG (reference sequence). Trimming stripped 4 bases from V and 8 bases from J, with 17 bases between. The CDR3 sequence is 13 residues long. Here the CDR3 reads CAWNPAGADGYTF. In DNA form, the CDR3 reads TGTGCCTGGAACCCTGCGGGGGCGGACGGCTACACCTTC.

V usage is TRBV7-2 and J usage is TRBJ2-7; 11 positions match TRBD1. The germline V gene has CDR1 SGHTA and CDR2 FQGNSA. J was trimmed by 7 bases and V by 4 bases; bases with no gene match: 6. The CDR3 has 14 amino acids. CDR3 sequence reads: CASSSGQGAGEQYF. The CDR3 DNA reads TGTGCCAGCAGCTCCGGACAGGGGGCTGGGGAGCAGTACTTC.